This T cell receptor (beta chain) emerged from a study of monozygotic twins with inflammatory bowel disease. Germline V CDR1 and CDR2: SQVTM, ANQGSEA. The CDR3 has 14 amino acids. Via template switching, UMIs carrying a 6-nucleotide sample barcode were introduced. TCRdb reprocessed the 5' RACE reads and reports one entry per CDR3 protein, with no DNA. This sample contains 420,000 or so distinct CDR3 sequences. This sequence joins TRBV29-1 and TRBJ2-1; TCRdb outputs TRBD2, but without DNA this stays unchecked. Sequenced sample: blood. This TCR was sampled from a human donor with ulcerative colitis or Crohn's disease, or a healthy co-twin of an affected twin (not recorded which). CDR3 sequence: CSVEGGSGSIEQFF.